This TCR beta chain was recovered during a study of blood T cell repertoires in COVID-19. After removal of 7 bases from V and 4 bases from J, the junction contained 6 bases not matched to a gene. This CDR3 is built from 13 residues. Assay used: immunoSEQ multiplex PCR; TCRdb lists only in-frame clones, some missing. The repertoire holds about 53,000 clones, with 80% to 90% as singletons. This clone was recorded a few times. The TCR was taken from a man in his forties or fifties with acute or convalescent COVID-19. Input material: peripheral blood. This chain connects TRBV12-3 or TRBV12-4 to TRBJ2-7; the match to TRBD2 covers 8 bases. CDR3 DNA sequence: TGTGCCAGCACCCTAGCGGGTTCATACGAGCAGTACTTC. Translation: CASTLAGSYEQYF.